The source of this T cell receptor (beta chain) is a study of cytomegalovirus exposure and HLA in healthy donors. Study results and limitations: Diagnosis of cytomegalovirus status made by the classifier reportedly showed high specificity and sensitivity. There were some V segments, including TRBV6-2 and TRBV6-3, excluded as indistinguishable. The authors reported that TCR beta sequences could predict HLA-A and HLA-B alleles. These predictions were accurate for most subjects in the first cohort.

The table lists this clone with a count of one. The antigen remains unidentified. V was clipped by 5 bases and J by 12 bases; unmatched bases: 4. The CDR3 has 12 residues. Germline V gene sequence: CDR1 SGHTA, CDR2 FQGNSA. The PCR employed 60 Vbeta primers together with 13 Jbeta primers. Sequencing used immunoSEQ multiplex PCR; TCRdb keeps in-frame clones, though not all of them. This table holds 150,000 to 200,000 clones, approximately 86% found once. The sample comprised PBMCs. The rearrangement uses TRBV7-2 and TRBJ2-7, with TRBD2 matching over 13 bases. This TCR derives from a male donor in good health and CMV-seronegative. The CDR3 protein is CASSMGLAGPYF. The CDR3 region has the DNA TGTGCCAGCAGCATGGGACTAGCGGGACCGTACTTC. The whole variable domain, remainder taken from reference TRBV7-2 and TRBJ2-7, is GAGVSQSPSNKVTEKGKDVELRCDPISGHTALYWYRQSLGQGLEFLIYFQGNSAPDKSGLPSDRFSAERTGGSVSTLTIQRTQQEDSAVYLCASSMGLAGPYFGPGTRLTVT.